This record concerns one T cell receptor beta chain sequence. Cohort placement rested on clinical history that participants reported themselves. The sample originates from a study of blood T cell repertoires in COVID-19. Looking at the study overall: PBMCs, B-cell-depleted T cells, or T cells provided the cDNA or gDNA that made up the material.

The CDR3 runs 13 residues. V gave up 3 bases and J gave up 5 bases, with 9 bases separating them. Germline CDR1 reads PRHDT; CDR2 reads FYEKMQ (reference sequence). The repertoire was sequenced with immunoSEQ multiplex PCR; TCRdb's copy has only in-frame clones and lacks some. The table has about 64,000 clones, around 89% seen once. The chain uses TRBV13 and TRBJ2-3; D remains unclear. This receptor was obtained from a woman aged 40 to 50 who had recovered from COVID-19. The sequencing input was PBMCs or T cells enriched from blood (not recorded which). The CDR3 spells CASSLRRGDTQYF. CDR3 bases: TGTGCCAGCAGCTTGCGGCGTGGAGATACGCAGTATTTT.